Listed here are 29 T cell receptor beta chains from one sample, sequenced in a study of cytomegalovirus exposure and HLA in healthy donors (dated by TCRdb to about 2017). The method was the immunoSEQ multiplex PCR assay. The multiplex PCR relied on a mix of 60 forward primers for TCR Vbeta segments and 13 reverse primers for TCR Jbeta segments. This is the immuneACCESS table as TCRdb keeps it, with only in-frame sequences that have V and J called. A part of the clones is gone; compared with another copy, unresolved V genes explain less than half, and the rest is unexplained. Here the sample has around 110,000 clones; around 81% occur a single time. Of the sample, about 3.9% falls within the top ten clones. The material sequenced was PBMCs. The receptors were gathered from a woman aged 30 to 39 in good health and CMV-seronegative.

This rearrangement joins TRBV5-1 to TRBJ2-7; the match to TRBD1 covers 9 bases. The CDR3 is 13 amino acids. The germline V gene has CDR1 SGHRS and CDR2 YFSETQ. J lost 5 bases, V lost 4 bases, and 4 bases had no gene match. The CDR3 sequence: CASSKDRGHEQYF. CDR3 DNA sequence: TGCGCCAGCAGCAAGGACAGGGGCCACGAGCAGTACTTC.

This chain joins TRBV6-5 and TRBJ2-7, with TRBD2 matching 9 bases. With V trimmed by 4 bases and J by 9 bases, 4 bases remained unmatched. The germline CDR1 and CDR2 sequences are MNHEY and SVGAGI. The CDR3 loop spans 12 amino acids. The CDR3 sequence is CASSWASGVQYF. The CDR3 region has the DNA TGTGCCAGCAGTTGGGCTAGCGGGGTGCAGTACTTC.

The genes are TRBV6-1 and TRBJ1-3; D is uncertain. Germline V gene lookup returns CDR1 MNHNS and CDR2 SASEGT. V was pared by 1 base and J by 0 bases, with 10 bases between. The CDR3 has 16 amino acids. Here the CDR3 reads CASSEVQPSSGNTIYF. The CDR3 region has the DNA TGTGCCAGCAGTGAAGTACAGCCCAGCTCTGGAAACACCATATATTTT.

The table lists this clone with a few counts. In the same sample, other DNA sequences code for this CDR3. The chain employs TRBV27 and TRBJ2-7, with 8 nucleotides matching TRBD1. Unmatched junction bases numbered 7, after V lost 6 bases and J lost 6 bases. The CDR3 sequence is 13 residues long. Germline V gives CDR1 MNHEY, CDR2 SMNVEV (reference sequence). The CDR3 here is CASSFPGGFEQYF. CDR3 sequence (DNA): TGTGCCAGCAGCTTCCCAGGGGGCTTCGAGCAGTACTTC.

The chain is built from TRBV4-2 and TRBJ1-2; TRBD1 matches 9 bases. This CDR3 contains 13 residues. With V trimmed by 5 bases and J by 6 bases, 4 bases remained unmatched. CDR1 LGHNA and CDR2 YNFKEQ come from the germline V gene. In nucleotides, the CDR3 is TGTGCCAGCAGCGACCGGACAGGGGATGGCTACACCTTC. It codes for CASSDRTGDGYTF.

This sequence joins TRBV19 and TRBJ2-7; 9 nucleotides line up with TRBD1. Trimming at V came to 7 bases and at J to 2 bases, leaving 6 bases not matched to a gene. Per germline, CDR1 LNHDA and CDR2 SQIVND (reference sequence). This CDR3 has 14 amino acids. CDR3 loop: CASKDRGSAYEQYF. In nucleotides, the CDR3 is TGTGCCAGTAAGGACAGGGGTAGCGCCTACGAGCAGTACTTC. Combining the CDR3 with reference TRBV19 and TRBJ2-7 gives the whole variable domain DGGITQSPKYLFRKEGQNVTLSCEQNLNHDAMYWYRQDPGQGLRLIYYSQIVNDFQKGDIAEGYSVSREKKESFPLTVTSAQKNPTAFYLCASKDRGSAYEQYFGPGTRLTVT.

The rearrangement links TRBV16 to TRBJ1-1; D ambiguous. Per the germline V gene, CDR1 is KGHSY and CDR2 is FQNENV. This CDR3 region has 13 residues. V lost 2 bases and J lost 7, with 11 bases in between. CDR3 region: CASSQGTPGEAFF. Here the CDR3 DNA reads TGTGCCAGCAGCCAAGGCACCCCAGGTGAAGCTTTCTTT. Filled out from reference TRBV16 and TRBJ1-1, the complete variable domain reads GEEVAQTPKHLVRGEGQKAKLYCAPIKGHSYVFWYQQVLKNEFKFLISFQNENVFDETGMPKERFSAKCLPNSPCSLEIQATKLEDSAVYFCASSQGTPGEAFFGQGTRLTVV.

This clone occurred a few times. CDR3 residues: CASSQRGNTEAFF. CDR3 bases: TGCGCCAGCAGCCAAAGGGGAAACACTGAAGCTTTCTTT. The chain recombines TRBV4-3 with TRBJ1-1, with D possibly TRBD1 on 5 matching bases. V lost 2 bases and J 2 bases, leaving 6 bases between the germline ends. The CDR3 runs to 13 residues. Germline loops: CDR1 LGHNA, CDR2 YSLEER.

This rearrangement joins TRBV27 to TRBJ2-7; 7 bases map to TRBD1. This CDR3 is built from 17 residues. Germline values: CDR1 MNHEY, CDR2 SMNVEV (reference sequence). The V gene end was trimmed by 3 bases and the J gene end by 0 bases; junction bases not matched to a gene: 11. The CDR3 bases are TGTGCCAGCAGTTTCCTTGGACAGGCCGGTTTCTCCTACGAGCAGTACTTC. Its protein product is CASSFLGQAGFSYEQYF.

The chain combines TRBV18 with TRBJ1-1; D ambiguous. This CDR3 is built from 15 residues. Trimming left V 0 bases short and J 4 bases short, with 12 bases between. Germline V CDR1 and CDR2: KGHSH, LQKENI. The CDR3 coding sequence is TGTGCCAGCTCACCACCAGCGACCGCGGGCACTGAAGCTTTCTTT. Its translation: CASSPPATAGTEAFF. Together with reference TRBV18 and TRBJ1-1, the CDR3 gives the full variable domain: NAGVMQNPRHLVRRRGQEARLRCSPMKGHSHVYWYRQLPEEGLKFMVYLQKENIIDESGMPKERFSAEFPKEGPSILRIQQVVRGDSAAYFCASSPPATAGTEAFFGQGTRLTVV.

The chain employs TRBV21-1 and TRBJ2-7; the DNA was not used to check the table's D call, TRBD2. TRBV21-1 is a pseudogene locus. The CDR3 length is 17 residues. The CDR3: CASSKDIGGAAFSEQYF. CDR3 DNA sequence: TGTGCCAGCAGCAAAGACATAGGCGGGGCCGCTTTTTCGGAGCAGTACTTC.

This clone was seen more than once but under ten times. The chain recombines TRBV12-5 with TRBJ1-1, with D possibly TRBD1 on 5 matching bases. The CDR3 runs 12 residues. Trimming cost V 7 bases and J 4 bases, with 10 bases left between them. CDR1 LGHNT and CDR2 FRNRAP come from the germline V gene. The CDR3 loop reads CASAPGITEAFF. The CDR3 DNA is TGTGCTAGTGCCCCAGGGATCACTGAAGCTTTCTTT. The whole variable domain, remainder taken from reference TRBV12-5 and TRBJ1-1, is DARVTQTPRHKVTEMGQEVTMRCQPILGHNTVFWYRQTMMQGLELLAYFRNRAPLDDSGMPKDRFSAEMPDATLATLKIQPSEPRDSAVYFCASAPGITEAFFGQGTRLTVV.

Note on this clone: The sample has other DNA sequences that encode this CDR3 too. The chain carries TRBV28 and TRBJ2-5; D may be TRBD1 (6 bases). Trimming stripped 2 bases from V and 1 base from J, with 8 bases between. Germline V CDR1 and CDR2: MDHEN, SYDVKM. The CDR3 spans 14 residues. CDR3 nucleotides: TGTGCCAGCAGTTTACCGGACAGCCAAGAGACCCAGTACTTC. It encodes CASSLPDSQETQYF.

V is TRBV27 and J is TRBJ2-1; 12 bases are shared with TRBD2. Per the germline V gene, CDR1 is MNHEY and CDR2 is SMNVEV (reference sequence). V lost 5 bases to trimming and J lost 4 bases; unmatched junction nucleotides: 3. This CDR3 contains 15 residues. This chain's CDR3 is CASSPGTSGYNEQFF. Written as DNA, the CDR3 is TGTGCCAGCAGTCCTGGGACTAGCGGGTACAATGAGCAGTTCTTC.

This clone was found a few times. CDR3 nucleotides: TGTGCCAGCAGTTTTTCCGGGAGCTCCTACGAGCAGTACTTC. Its protein product is CASSFSGSSYEQYF. The genes are TRBV28 and TRBJ2-7, with a weak D call TRBD2 (6 bases). Germline V gives CDR1 MDHEN, CDR2 SYDVKM. V was shortened by 3 bases and J by 0 bases, with 9 bases between the two germline ends. CDR3 length: 14 amino acids.

V usage is TRBV19 and J usage is TRBJ2-7, with D possibly TRBD1 on 6 matching bases. The CDR3 sequence is 15 residues long. Germline loops: CDR1 LNHDA, CDR2 SQIVND (reference sequence). V lost 3 bases and J lost 2, with 14 bases in between. CDR3 region: CASSMEAGATYEQYF. CDR3 DNA: TGTGCCAGTAGTATGGAGGCAGGGGCGACCTACGAGCAGTACTTC.

The chain uses TRBV30 and TRBJ2-1; 8 nucleotides line up with TRBD2. From germline, CDR1 is GTSNPN and CDR2 SVGIG (reference sequence). V trimming: 0 bases; J trimming: 9 bases; junction bases outside the gene matches: 4. The CDR3 length is 13 residues. The CDR3 nucleotides read TGTGCCTGGAGTGTAATACGGGAGGGTGAGCAGTTCTTC. Protein sequence: CAWSVIREGEQFF. Supplemented by reference TRBV30 and TRBJ2-1, the full variable domain reads SQTIHQWPATLVQPVGSPLSLECTVEGTSNPNLYWYRQAAGRGLQLLFYSVGIGQISSEVPQNLSASRPQDRQFILSSKKLLLSDSGFYLCAWSVIREGEQFFGPGTRLTVL.

Note on this clone: The identical CDR3 is also encoded by other nucleotide sequences in the sample. V and J are TRBV6-5 and TRBJ2-7, with 8 bases matching TRBD1. V trimming: 6 bases; J trimming: 1 base; junction bases outside the gene matches: 5. CDR1 and CDR2 from the germline V gene are MNHEY and SVGAGI. The CDR3 totals 14 residues. The CDR3 coding sequence is TGTGCCAGCAGCCCCGGACAGGGATCCTACGAGCAGTACTTC. This encodes CASSPGQGSYEQYF.

The V gene is TRBV5-4, the J gene TRBJ1-3; TRBD1 is a possible D gene (5 bases). Germline lookup yields CDR1 SGHNT and CDR2 YYREEE (reference sequence). The CDR3 has 16 amino acids. The V and J ends lost 4 bases and 0 bases respectively, with 14 bases between them. The CDR3 region is CASSPGDQRSGNTIYF. In DNA form, the CDR3 reads TGTGCCAGCAGCCCGGGGGACCAACGCTCTGGAAACACCATATATTTT. Based on the CDR3 plus reference TRBV5-4 and TRBJ1-3, the full variable domain is ETGVTQSPTHLIKTRGQQVTLRCSSQSGHNTVSWYQQALGQGPQFIFQYYREEENGRGNFPPRFSGLQFPNYSSELNVNALELDDSALYLCASSPGDQRSGNTIYFGEGSWLTVV.

About this clone: The same CDR3 can be traced to other DNA sequences in this sample. This chain joins TRBV28 and TRBJ2-2; the match to TRBD2 covers 8 bases. The CDR3 consists of 14 residues. Germline V gene lookup returns CDR1 MDHEN and CDR2 SYDVKM. The ends lost 5 bases at V and 4 bases at J; junction bases unmatched: 3. The CDR3 coding sequence is TGTGCCAGCAGTACGGGAGGGGTCACCGGGGAGCTGTTTTTT. Its protein is CASSTGGVTGELFF.

The chain couples TRBV7-9 to TRBJ2-1, with 7 bases identical to TRBD1. CDR3 size: 14 residues. Trimming took 7 bases from V and 5 from J; bases not matched to a gene: 8. Germline V gene data show CDR1 as SEHNR and CDR2 as FQNEAQ (reference sequence). CDR3 DNA sequence: TGTGCCAGCAACTCGGGGACAGCTAACAATGAGCAGTTCTTC. It codes for CASNSGTANNEQFF.

The rearrangement joins TRBV10-1 to TRBJ2-1, with 15 bases that match TRBD2. CDR1 WNHNN and CDR2 SYGVQD come from the germline V gene (reference sequence). The CDR3 loop spans 19 amino acids. J was trimmed by 4 bases and V by 2 bases; bases with no gene match: 9. DNA of the CDR3: TGCGCCAGCAGTGAGACCGGGACTAGCGGGAGGCGGGGGTACAATGAGCAGTTCTTC. This codes for CASSETGTSGRRGYNEQFF.

As regards this clone: An end of the junction differs from the germline gene, which may be a read error. The chain links TRBV7-7 to TRBJ2-1; 9 positions agree with TRBD2. This CDR3 spans 15 amino acids. Germline V lookup: CDR1 SSHAT, CDR2 FNYEAQ (reference sequence). CDR3: CASSQGLADNNEQFF. Written as DNA, the CDR3 is TGTGCTAGCAGCCAGGGACTAGCAGATAACAATGAGCAGTTCTTC.

The chain links TRBV6-5 to TRBJ1-5; 10 bases align to TRBD1. Germline-derived CDR1 and CDR2 are MNHEY and SVGAGI. This CDR3 is 15 amino acids long. After removal of 6 bases from V and 0 bases from J, the junction contained 2 bases not matched to a gene. CDR3 amino acids: CASRDRGHSNQPQHF. Written as DNA, the CDR3 is TGTGCCAGCAGAGACAGGGGGCATAGCAATCAGCCCCAGCATTTT.

The chain links TRBV5-1 to TRBJ2-5; D may be TRBD1 (6 bases). This CDR3 has 14 amino acids. Trimming took 4 bases from V and 2 from J, leaving 12 bases between them. Per the germline V gene, CDR1 is SGHRS and CDR2 is YFSETQ. This chain's CDR3 is CASSQGLQQETQYF. The CDR3, as DNA: TGCGCCAGCAGCCAGGGGCTGCAACAAGAGACCCAGTACTTC.

The gene calls are TRBV28 and TRBJ1-1; D is uncertain. CDR1 and CDR2 from the germline V gene are MDHEN and SYDVKM. CDR3 length equals 13 residues. V was pared by 5 bases and J by 6 bases, with 13 bases between. The CDR3 bases are TGTGCCAGCAGTCGACGAGGGAGCGCTGAAGCTTTCTTT. This sequence encodes CASSRRGSAEAFF.

V usage is TRBV5-4 and J usage is TRBJ2-5; TRBD1 matches 8 bases. The CDR3 has 15 amino acids. J gave up 4 bases and V 2 bases, and 7 bases lay outside the gene matches. CDR1 SGHNT and CDR2 YYREEE come from the germline V gene (reference sequence). Here the CDR3 DNA reads TGTGCCAGCAGCTTTCCACAGGGGGATACAGAGACCCAGTACTTC. The encoded protein is CASSFPQGDTETQYF. Supplemented by reference TRBV5-4 and TRBJ2-5, the full variable domain reads ETGVTQSPTHLIKTRGQQVTLRCSSQSGHNTVSWYQQALGQGPQFIFQYYREEENGRGNFPPRFSGLQFPNYSSELNVNALELDDSALYLCASSFPQGDTETQYFGPGTRLLVL.

V gene TRBV6-1 combines with J gene TRBJ1-1, with D tentatively TRBD1 (5 bases). CDR3 size: 13 residues. The V gene lost 4 bases and the J gene lost 6 bases, with 12 bases spanning the gap. Germline CDR1 and CDR2: MNHNS and SASEGT. The CDR3 nucleotides are TGTGCCAGCAGTGGGGGCCGAAGGCCTGAAGCTTTCTTT. Its protein is CASSGGRRPEAFF.

This rearrangement joins TRBV27 to TRBJ2-1; 14 nucleotides line up with TRBD2. This CDR3 has 17 amino acids. Germline V gene data show CDR1 as MNHEY and CDR2 as SMNVEV (reference sequence). The ends lost 6 bases at V and 4 bases at J; junction bases unmatched: 8. The CDR3 here is CASSLGTSGSAYNEQFF. CDR3 coding DNA: TGTGCCAGCAGCCTGGGGACTAGCGGGAGTGCGTACAATGAGCAGTTCTTC.